This T cell receptor beta chain appears in the sequencing data of a study of blood T cell repertoires in COVID-19. Study overall: COVID-19 samples, acute and convalescent, were from the United States, Italy and Spain. Sources were T cells, B-cell-depleted T cells, or PBMCs; the material itself was cDNA or gDNA.

All enrollees were about 18 to 100 years old and from fewer than 30 US areas. Under the authors' procedure: Using reference gene primer amplification, nucleated cell counts were estimated. Assay used: immunoSEQ multiplex PCR; TCRdb lists only in-frame clones, some missing. V and J calls and clone size are those listed in that table; D and trimming were worked out from the DNA. This sample has under 300,000 clones, with about nine tenths found just once. V lost 2 bases and J 4 bases, leaving 21 bases between the germline ends. The CDR3 is made up of 17 amino acids. Germline V gene lookup returns CDR1 SGHRS and CDR2 YFSETQ.

Sequenced input: PBMCs or T cells enriched from blood (not recorded which). The chain uses TRBV5-1 and TRBJ2-5, with D possibly TRBD2 on 5 matching bases. The sequence derives from a woman between 40 and 50 years old who had recovered from COVID-19. The CDR3 region is CASSLSPRGDDRETQYF. CDR3 DNA sequence: TGCGCCAGCAGCTTATCCCCTCGGGGTGACGACCGAGAGACCCAGTACTTC.